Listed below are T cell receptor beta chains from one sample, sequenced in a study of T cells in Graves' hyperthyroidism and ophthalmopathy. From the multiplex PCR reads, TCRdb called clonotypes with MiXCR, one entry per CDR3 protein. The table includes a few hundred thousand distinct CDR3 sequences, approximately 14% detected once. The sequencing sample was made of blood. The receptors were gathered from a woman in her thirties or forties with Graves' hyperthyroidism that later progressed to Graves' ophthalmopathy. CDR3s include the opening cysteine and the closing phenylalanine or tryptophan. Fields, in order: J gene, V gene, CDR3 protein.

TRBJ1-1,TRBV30,CAWSVRWNHDTEAFF
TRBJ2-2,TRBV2,CASRTSGSSGELFF
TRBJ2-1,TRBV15,CATSPPALNYNEQFF
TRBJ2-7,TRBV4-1,CASSQLNEQYF
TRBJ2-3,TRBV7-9,CASSPMGTDTQYF
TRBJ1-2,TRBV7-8,CASSLIGGEAGGYTF
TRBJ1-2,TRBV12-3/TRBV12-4,CASRYTVPGGYTF
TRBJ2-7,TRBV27,CASSFTGKGEQYF
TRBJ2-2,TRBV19,CASSSHQQGTGELFF
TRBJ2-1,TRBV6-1,CASSFRTVEQFF
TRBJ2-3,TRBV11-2,CASSLVVYTDTQYF
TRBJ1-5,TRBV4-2,CASSQEPFPGEFQPQHF
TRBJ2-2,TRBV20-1,CSARVAGVVETGELFF
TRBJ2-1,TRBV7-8,CASSPGTSRYNEQFF
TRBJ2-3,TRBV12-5,CASGLVPTGGADTQYF
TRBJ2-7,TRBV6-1,CASSRKTTYEQYF
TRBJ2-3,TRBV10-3,CAIKGGTTDTQYF
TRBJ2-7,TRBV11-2,CASSPGGTYEQYF
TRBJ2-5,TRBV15,CATQRDSGLRETQYF
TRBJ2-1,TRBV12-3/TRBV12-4,CASSLVLAGGGNEQFF
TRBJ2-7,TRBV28,CASSSHSSSYEQYF
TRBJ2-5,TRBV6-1,CASSPAKQETQYF
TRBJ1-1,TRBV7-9,CASSLDQGLNTEAFF
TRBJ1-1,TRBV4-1,CASSQVGRMGTEAFF
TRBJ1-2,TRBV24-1,CATSWTGGIGYTF
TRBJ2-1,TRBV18,CASSILDGDNEQFF
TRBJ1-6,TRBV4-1,CASSHLLPGPNSPLHF
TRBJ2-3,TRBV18,CASSPPGLAGGTTDTQYF
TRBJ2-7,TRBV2,CASSQKTVSSGRRTYEQYF
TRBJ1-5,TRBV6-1,CASSALEGNQPQHF
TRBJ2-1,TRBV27,CASSLRSAAHEQFF
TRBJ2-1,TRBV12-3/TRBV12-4,CASSLSGRAAGEQFF
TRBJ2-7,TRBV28,CASSSWGQDEQYF